The entry below describes one T cell receptor (beta chain). One entry per CDR3 protein results from TCRdb running MiXCR on the reads. In the table there are just under 550,000 distinct CDR3 sequences, about 26% of which are singletons. The data were taken from a study of T cell repertoires in cytomegalovirus infection. Germline lookup yields CDR1 MNHEY and CDR2 SMNVEV (reference sequence). CDR3 size: 13 residues. V lost 6 bases to trimming and J lost 4 bases, with 10 bases between them. The sequence derives from a human donor in good health (CMV status not recorded). Some clones in this sample may be carry-over from other donors' samples. Sequenced sample: PBMCs. This chain connects TRBV27 to TRBJ1-5; a possible D gene is TRBD1 (5 bases). The CDR3 reads CASSPTVNQPQHF. CDR3 coding DNA: TGTGCCAGCAGCCCGACAGTAAATCAGCCCCAGCATTTT.